This is a list of T cell receptor beta chains from one sample in a study of control samples from healthy donors and cancer patients. Sequenced by immunoSEQ multiplex PCR; TCRdb stores in-frame clones only, minus some. The repertoire holds 85,000 to 110,000 clones, with roughly 90% as singletons. Sequencing input: PBMCs. These receptors were taken from a man aged 60 to 69 with lung cancer. The CDR3 runs from the conserved cysteine through the conserved F or W. A D gene is named only where the DNA matches it firmly. Clone size, where shown, is once, few, many, or a class for clones that have expanded.

>NA|TRBV3-1/TRBV3-2|NA|TRBJ2-2
TGTGCCAGCAGCCAATTGACAGGAAGAGCACCTTTCGGGGAGCTGTTTTTT
CASSQLTGRAPFGELFF
>NA|TRBV7-8|NA|TRBJ1-5
TGTGCCAGCAGCTTAGAGGGGGGCGCGGGCAATCAGCCCCAGCATTTT
CASSLEGGAGNQPQHF
>NA|TRBV30|TRBD1|TRBJ1-4
TGTGCCTGGAGTCCCGGGACAGGGGGTGAAAAACTGTTTTTT
CAWSPGTGGEKLFF
>NA|TRBV11-2|NA|TRBJ2-3
TGTGCCAGCAGCTTTAGTGACCCAGATACGCAGTATTTT
CASSFSDPDTQYF
>NA|TRBV10-3|NA|TRBJ1-1
TGTGCCATCAGTGTGGGGGAGGGCACTGAAGCTTTCTTT
CAISVGEGTEAFF
>few|TRBV6-1|TRBD1|TRBJ1-5
TGTGCCAGCAGTGAAGCAGGGGGCAGGGCGGGCAATCAGCCCCAGCATTTT
CASSEAGGRAGNQPQHF
>NA|TRBV6-5|NA|TRBJ1-2
TGTGCCAGCTGGGCTAGAGGGGAAGGCTACACCTTC
CASWARGEGYTF
>NA|TRBV6-5|NA|TRBJ2-3
TGTGCCAGCAGTTACGGGGCAGGGGCCAATACGCAGTATTTT
CASSYGAGANTQYF
>NA|TRBV11-3|NA|TRBJ1-1
TGTGCCAGCAGCCAGACTGGGAACACTGAAGCTTTCTTT
CASSQTGNTEAFF
>NA|TRBV3-1/TRBV3-2|NA|TRBJ2-7
TGTGCCAGCAGCCAACTTCCGGGACATTCCTTCTACGAGCAGTACTTC
CASSQLPGHSFYEQYF
>once|TRBV5-6|NA|TRBJ1-2
TGTGCCAGCAGCTTGGACGGGGGACTGAGTTTTTTCAACTATGGCTACACCTTC
CASSLDGGLSFFNYGYTF
>NA|TRBV29-1|NA|TRBJ2-7
TGCAGCGTCCGGCCCTCCTACGAGCAGTACTTC
CSVRPSYEQYF
>NA|TRBV7-9|TRBD1|TRBJ2-3
TGTGCCAGCAGCCCTGGACAGGGTGCGTCCACAGATACGCAGTATTTT
CASSPGQGASTDTQYF
>NA|TRBV19|TRBD2|TRBJ2-5
TGTGCCAGTAGGGCCGGGGGGGAGACCCAGTACTTC
CASRAGGETQYF
>once|TRBV19|NA|TRBJ1-1
TGTGCCAGTAGCAGGGAGTCCATGAACACTGAAGCTTTCTTT
CASSRESMNTEAFF
>NA|TRBV18|NA|TRBJ2-5
TGTGCCAGCTCACCACCAAGGGGCAGCTCGGCCGGGGGCGAAGAGACCCAGTACTTC
CASSPPRGSSAGGEETQYF
>NA|TRBV27|NA|TRBJ1-5
TGTGCCAGCAGGGAAGGGCCCCAGGTGCCCCAGCATTTT
CASREGPQVPQHF
>NA|TRBV3-1/TRBV3-2|NA|TRBJ1-3
TGTGCCAGCAGCACAGGCTTCTCTGGAAACACCATATATTTT
CASSTGFSGNTIYF
>NA|TRBV5-6|NA|TRBJ1-5
TGTGCCAGCAGCTCGGGACGGATCAATCAGCCCCAGCATTTT
CASSSGRINQPQHF
>NA|TRBV5-5|NA|TRBJ1-1
TGTGCCAGCAGCTCCCAGCCGGGCACTGAAGCTTTCTTT
CASSSQPGTEAFF
>NA|TRBV6-6|TRBD1|TRBJ1-4
TGTGCCAGCAGTTCTACCGACAGGGCGATAGGTGAAAAACTGTTTTTT
CASSSTDRAIGEKLFF
>NA|TRBV27|NA|TRBJ2-5
TGTGCCAGCAGTCCAAATTCCCTAGGGGGACGGGAGACCCAGTACTTC
CASSPNSLGGRETQYF
>NA|TRBV5-1|NA|TRBJ1-5
TGCGCCAGCAGAAACGGGCCTGAGAGCAATCAGCCCCAGCATTTT
CASRNGPESNQPQHF
>NA|TRBV5-1|TRBD1|TRBJ1-1
TGCGCCAGCAGCTCGCCCCCGGGACAGGGGGCTGAAGCTTTCTTT
CASSSPPGQGAEAFF
>NA|TRBV6-5|NA|TRBJ1-6
TGTGCCAGCAGCAAACAGGGACTTAATTCACCCCTCCACTTT
CASSKQGLNSPLHF
>few|TRBV3-1/TRBV3-2|NA|TRBJ1-2
TGTGCCAGCAGCCAAGGTCCGGAAGGCTACACCTTC
CASSQGPEGYTF